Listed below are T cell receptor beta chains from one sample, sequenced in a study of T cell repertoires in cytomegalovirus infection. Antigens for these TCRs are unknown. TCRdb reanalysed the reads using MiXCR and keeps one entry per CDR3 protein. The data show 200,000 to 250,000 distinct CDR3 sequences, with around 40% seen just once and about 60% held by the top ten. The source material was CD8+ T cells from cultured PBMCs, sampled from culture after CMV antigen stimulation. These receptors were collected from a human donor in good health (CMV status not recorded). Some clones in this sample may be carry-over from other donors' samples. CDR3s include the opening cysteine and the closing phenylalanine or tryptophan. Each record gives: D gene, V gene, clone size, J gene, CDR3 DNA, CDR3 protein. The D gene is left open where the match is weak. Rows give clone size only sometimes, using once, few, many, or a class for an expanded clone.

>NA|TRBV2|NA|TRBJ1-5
TGTGCCAGCGGCGACAGGCGAAAGCAGCCCCAGCATTTT
CASGDRRKQPQHF
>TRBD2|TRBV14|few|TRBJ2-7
TGTGCCAGCAGCCAAGGGCGGAGCGGGAGGTACGAGCAGTACTTC
CASSQGRSGRYEQYF
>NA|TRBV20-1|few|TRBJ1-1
TGCAGTGCTAGAGAACGGGGAGGGACTGAAGCTTTCTTT
CSARERGGTEAFF
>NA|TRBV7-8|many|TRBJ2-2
TGTGCCAGCAGCTTACCCCGGCATTCCATGAACACCGGGGAGCTGTTTTTT
CASSLPRHSMNTGELFF
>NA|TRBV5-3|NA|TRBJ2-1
TGTGCCAGCAGCCGACGGGACGGCTCCTACAATGAGCAGTTCTTC
CASSRRDGSYNEQFF
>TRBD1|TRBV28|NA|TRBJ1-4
TGTGCCAGCAGTCTAGCCCAGACAGGGACTAATGAAAAACTGTTTTTT
CASSLAQTGTNEKLFF
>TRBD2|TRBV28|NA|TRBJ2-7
TGTGCCAGCAGTCCAGGACTAGGGACCTACGAGCAGTACTTC
CASSPGLGTYEQYF
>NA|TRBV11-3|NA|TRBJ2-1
TGTGCCAGCAGCTTAGATCCAGGTGGGGGTAATGAGCAGTTCTTC
CASSLDPGGGNEQFF
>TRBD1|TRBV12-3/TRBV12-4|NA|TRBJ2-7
TGTGCCAGCAGTTTACCGGGACAGGGAGTGTCCTACGAGCAGTACTTC
CASSLPGQGVSYEQYF
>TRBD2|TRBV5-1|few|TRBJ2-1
TGCGCCAGCAGCTTGGGCGCGGGACTAGCGGTAGATGAGCAGTTCTTC
CASSLGAGLAVDEQFF
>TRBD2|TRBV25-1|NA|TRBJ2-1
TGTGCCAGCAGTGAATGGCGGGAGGGTCCTTACAATGAGCAGTTCTTC
CASSEWREGPYNEQFF
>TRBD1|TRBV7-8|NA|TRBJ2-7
TGTGCCAGCAGTCCCGGGACAGGGAAATCCTACGAGCAGTACTTC
CASSPGTGKSYEQYF
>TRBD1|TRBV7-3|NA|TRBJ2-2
TGTGCCATCCAACAGGGGTTCGGGGAGCTGTTTTTT
CAIQQGFGELFF
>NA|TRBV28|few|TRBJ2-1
TGTGCCAGCAGTTTATCCCTCGATGAGCAGTTCTTC
CASSLSLDEQFF
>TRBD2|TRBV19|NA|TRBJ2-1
TGTGCCAGTAGTATAGGGGGCTTAGCGGGAGGGCCTAACAATGAGCAGTTCTTC
CASSIGGLAGGPNNEQFF
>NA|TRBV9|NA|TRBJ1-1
TGTGCCAGCAGCGTAGATTGGAGGGGCATGAACACTGAAGCTTTCTTT
CASSVDWRGMNTEAFF
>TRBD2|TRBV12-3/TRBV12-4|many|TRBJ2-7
TGTGCCAGCAGTCCGGGACTAGCGGTACCCCTGGAGCAGTACTTC
CASSPGLAVPLEQYF
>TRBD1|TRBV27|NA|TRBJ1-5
TGTGCCAGCAGGCCAACAGGGGGCTTTTTTCAGCCCCAGCATTTT
CASRPTGGFFQPQHF
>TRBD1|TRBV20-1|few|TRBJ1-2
TGCAGTGCTAGAGATGACAGGGAGGTTAACTATGGCTACACCTTC
CSARDDREVNYGYTF
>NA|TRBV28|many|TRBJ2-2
TGTGCCAGCAGTTTAACTAGGAACACCGGGGAGCTGTTTTTT
CASSLTRNTGELFF
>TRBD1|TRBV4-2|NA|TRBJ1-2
TGTGCCAGCAGCCAATTATTGACAGGGAACTATGGCTACACCTTC
CASSQLLTGNYGYTF
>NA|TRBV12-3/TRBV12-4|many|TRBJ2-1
TGTGCCAGCATCTTACGGGGGGCTTACAATGAGCAGTTCTTC
CASILRGAYNEQFF
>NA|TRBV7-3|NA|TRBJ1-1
TGTGCCAGCAGCTTAACCGGGGTCACTGAAGCTTTCTTT
CASSLTGVTEAFF
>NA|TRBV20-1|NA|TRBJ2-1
TGCAGTGCTAGAGGATCCCCCTCGGCGGGGAGGAATGAGCAGTTCTTC
CSARGSPSAGRNEQFF
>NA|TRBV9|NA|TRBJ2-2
TGTGCCAGCAGCGTAGCTACGGGGACCGCGAACACCGGGGAGCTGTTTTTT
CASSVATGTANTGELFF
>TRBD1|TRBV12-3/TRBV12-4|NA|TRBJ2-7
TGTGCCAGCAATAGTCACCGGGACAGCGAATACGAGCAGTACTTC
CASNSHRDSEYEQYF
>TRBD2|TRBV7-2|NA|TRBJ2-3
TGTGCCAGCAGCTTCGGCCTAGCGGGGGGGCCTGGCACAGATACGCAGTATTTT
CASSFGLAGGPGTDTQYF
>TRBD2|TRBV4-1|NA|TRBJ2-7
TGCGCCAGCAGCCCCCCACTAGCGGGAGAGGGCGAGCAGTACTTC
CASSPPLAGEGEQYF
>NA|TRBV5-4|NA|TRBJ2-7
TGTGCCAGCAGCTTTCGGACCACTGGAGCACACGAGCAGTACTTC
CASSFRTTGAHEQYF
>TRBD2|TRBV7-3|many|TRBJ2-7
TGTGCCAGCAGCTTAACTAGCGGGGGCCTTTCCTACGAGCAGTACTTC
CASSLTSGGLSYEQYF
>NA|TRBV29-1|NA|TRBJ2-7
TGCAGCGGGGGTGAGACCGAAGCCTACGAGCAGTACTTC
CSGGETEAYEQYF
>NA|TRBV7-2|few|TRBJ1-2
TGTGCCAGCAGCTTATGGTCGACGGACTATGGCTACACCTTC
CASSLWSTDYGYTF
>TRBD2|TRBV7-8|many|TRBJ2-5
TGTGCCAGCAGTGGAGTCCCGGGACTAGAAGAGACCCAGTACTTC
CASSGVPGLEETQYF
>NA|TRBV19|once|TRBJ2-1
TGTGCCAGTAGTATGGTCCCCGCGACCGTCTACAATGAGCAGTTCTTC
CASSMVPATVYNEQFF
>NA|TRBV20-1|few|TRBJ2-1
TGCAGTGCTAGTTATCCACAGGGACGCTTGAGTGAGCAGTTCTTC
CSASYPQGRLSEQFF
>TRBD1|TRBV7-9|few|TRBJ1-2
TGTGCCAGCAGCCGAATAGACAGGGGCTATGGCTACACCTTC
CASSRIDRGYGYTF
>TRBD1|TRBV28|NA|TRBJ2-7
TGTGCCAGCAGTAGGGACAGGCCAGGGGGCGAGCAGTACTTC
CASSRDRPGGEQYF
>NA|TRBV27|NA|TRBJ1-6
TGTGCCAGCAGTTTATCGAGAGCCCAGTTCCGTTCACCCCTCCACTTT
CASSLSRAQFRSPLHF
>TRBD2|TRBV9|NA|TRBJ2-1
TGTGCCAGCAGCGTTACCGGGACTAGCCGCAATGAGCAGTTCTTC
CASSVTGTSRNEQFF
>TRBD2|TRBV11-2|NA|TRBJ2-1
TGTGCCAGCAGCTCCTGGGGTAGCGGGAGTCAAGATGAGCAGTTCTTC
CASSSWGSGSQDEQFF
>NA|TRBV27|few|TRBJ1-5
TGTGCCAGCAGGGGGGGTCATCAGCCCCAGCATTTT
CASRGGHQPQHF